This is a list of T cell receptor beta chains from one sample in a study of cytomegalovirus exposure and HLA in healthy donors. The method was immunoSEQ multiplex PCR; TCRdb's version includes in-frame clones alone and lacks a portion of them. The specimen's table records 60,000 to 70,000 clones. Sequenced input: PBMCs. All receptors derive from a boy aged 5 to 17 in good health and CMV-seronegative. Each CDR3 is given with its conserved first and last residue. A D gene is named only where the DNA matches it firmly.

d_gene,v_gene,j_gene,CDR3nt,CDR3aa
.,TRBV15,TRBJ2-1,TGTGCCACCAGCAGCGGGAAATCCAGAAACAATGAGCAGTTCTTC,CATSSGKSRNNEQFF
.,TRBV7-2,TRBJ2-1,TGTGCCAGCCGGACCGGGAGTGAGCAGTTCTTC,CASRTGSEQFF
.,TRBV14,TRBJ2-7,TGTGCCGGCAGCCAAGATTATAGTGGCGAGCAGTACTTC,CAGSQDYSGEQYF
.,TRBV29-1,TRBJ2-5,TGCAGCGCCACGGGCGGGGAAGGACAAGAGACCCAGTACTTC,CSATGGEGQETQYF
TRBD2,TRBV19,TRBJ2-3,TGTGCCAGTAGTATTTGGGACGGGACTAACACAGATACGCAGTATTTT,CASSIWDGTNTDTQYF
TRBD1,TRBV19,TRBJ1-2,TGTGCCAGTAGGAGACAGGGGCACTACACCTTC,CASRRQGHYTF
.,TRBV4-3,TRBJ1-2,TGCGCCAGCAGCCAAGATCAAAACACGAACTATGGCTACACCTTC,CASSQDQNTNYGYTF
.,TRBV2,TRBJ1-1,TGTGCCAGCAGTGACGGAGGGGTTGACACTGAAGCTTTCTTT,CASSDGGVDTEAFF
TRBD1,TRBV5-4,TRBJ1-1,TGTGCCAGCCCATACAGGGGAGAAGCTTTCTTT,CASPYRGEAFF
TRBD2,TRBV5-4,TRBJ2-1,TGTGCCAGCAGCTCCCCGGGAGGGCTCCACAATGAGCAGTTCTTC,CASSSPGGLHNEQFF
.,TRBV2,TRBJ1-1,TGTGCCAGCAGTATGACAGGAGGGAACACTGAAGCTTTCTTT,CASSMTGGNTEAFF
TRBD2,TRBV7-2,TRBJ2-7,TGTGCCAGCAGCTCAACCGGGACTAGCAGCGAGCAGTACTTC,CASSSTGTSSEQYF
.,TRBV7-9,TRBJ1-1,TGTGCCAGCATCGAAGAGGGAGGGACTGAAGCTTTCTTT,CASIEEGGTEAFF
.,TRBV5-8,TRBJ1-2,TGTGCCAGCGGGCAGCTCTATGGCTACACCTTC,CASGQLYGYTF
.,TRBV7-7,TRBJ1-1,TGTGCCAGCAGCCTGGACACCAACACTGAAGCTTTCTTT,CASSLDTNTEAFF
TRBD1,TRBV7-2,TRBJ2-7,TGTGCCAGCAGCTTAGAACAGGGGGGCTACGAGCAGTACTTC,CASSLEQGGYEQYF
.,TRBV7-2,TRBJ2-2,TGTGCCAGCAGCCCCATAGGGGACACCGGGGAGCTGTTTTTT,CASSPIGDTGELFF
TRBD1,TRBV7-2,TRBJ1-4,TGTGCCAGCAGCCTAGACAGGGGAACTGAAAAACTGTTTTTT,CASSLDRGTEKLFF
.,TRBV7-7,TRBJ2-1,TGTGCCAGCAGCCGACTTGCTCTCGGGGAGCAGTTCTTC,CASSRLALGEQFF
.,TRBV18,TRBJ1-1,TGTGCCAGCTCACCCGACAGGTCAAACACTGAAGCTTTCTTT,CASSPDRSNTEAFF
.,TRBV27,TRBJ1-4,TGTGCCAGCAGCTCTACGACGGGGAATGAAAAACTGTTTTTT,CASSSTTGNEKLFF
.,TRBV19,TRBJ1-1,TGTGCCAGTAGTATCACAGGAAAAGCTTTCTTT,CASSITGKAFF